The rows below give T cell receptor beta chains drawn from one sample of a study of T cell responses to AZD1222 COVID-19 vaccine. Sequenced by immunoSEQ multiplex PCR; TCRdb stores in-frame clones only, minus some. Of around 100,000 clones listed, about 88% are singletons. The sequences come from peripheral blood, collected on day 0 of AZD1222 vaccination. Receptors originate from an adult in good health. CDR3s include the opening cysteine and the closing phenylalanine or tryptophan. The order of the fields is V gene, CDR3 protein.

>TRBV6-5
CASRFGDRELREQYF
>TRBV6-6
CASRGQGKGYDYGYTF
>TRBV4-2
CASSQTSGGIDEQFF
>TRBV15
CATSYHRGPDQPQHF
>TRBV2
CASRGSGFDGYTF
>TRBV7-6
CASSPTGPDNEKLFF
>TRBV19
CASTRRNQGTQYF
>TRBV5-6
CASSLDRGRMNTEAFF
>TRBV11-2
CASSLGTVTNQPQHF
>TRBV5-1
CASSPTDGNTIYF
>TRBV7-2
CASSFSTGTYEQYF
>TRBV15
CATRTSGSYEQYF
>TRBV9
CASSVADTGSYGYTF
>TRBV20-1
CSGSEGDEQYF
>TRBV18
CASSPRDGGSTEAFF
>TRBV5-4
CASSLAKPLAPLHF
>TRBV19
CASSQQGEETQYF
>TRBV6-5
CASRSLGQRVTEAFF
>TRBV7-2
CASSSGGHQPQHF
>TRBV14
CASSPSRSGNTIYF
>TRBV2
CASGGGGGAYEQYF
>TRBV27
CASSRNPTGVTEAFF
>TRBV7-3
CASSLDRVGELFF
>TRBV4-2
CASSLQGNTEAFF
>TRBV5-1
CASSWTGGDEQYF
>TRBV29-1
CSVEGTSGRPINEQFF
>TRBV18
CASSPYGDSNQPQHF
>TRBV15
CATSRRGAGNTIYF
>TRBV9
CASSVGTGFHSYEQYF
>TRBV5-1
CASSSDRTSYEQYF
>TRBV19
CASSNPGASSYNEQFF
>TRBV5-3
CARRCGTEENQPQHF
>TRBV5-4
CASSLQGNTEAFF
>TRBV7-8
CASSPAYSRGYTF
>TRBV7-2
CASTLTQGNTQYF
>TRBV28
CATGIGGGWPQHF
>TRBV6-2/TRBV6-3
CASSYYQGPNQPQHF
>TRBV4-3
CASSRRRRDRRYGYTF
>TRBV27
CASSLQGAPDGYTF
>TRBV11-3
CASSSRWGTDTDTQYF
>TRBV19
CASSKDRSNQPQHF
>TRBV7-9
CASSPRQGGTEAFF
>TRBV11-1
CASSAGRLPLHF
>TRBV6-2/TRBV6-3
CASSPDNEQFF
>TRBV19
CASSNRNQPQHF
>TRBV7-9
CASSLERISGNTIYF
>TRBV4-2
CASSTQATNEKLFF
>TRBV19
CASSRGLINTGELFF
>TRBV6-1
CASGSYEQYF
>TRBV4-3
CASSTMPGTDTTPLHF
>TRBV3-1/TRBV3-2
CASSQANPRDEQFF
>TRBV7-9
CASAGGFGNTIYF
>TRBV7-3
CASSPDRQQVTQYF
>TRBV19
CASSSGYNSPLHF
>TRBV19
CASSISGNYGYTF